A selection of T cell receptor beta chains follows, all from one sample in a study of blood T cell repertoires in COVID-19. Some clones are missing from TCRdb's copy, which holds only in-frame ones; the method was immunoSEQ multiplex PCR. The sample holds 200,000 to 250,000 clones; around 84% are singletons and the top ten take around 3.5%. Sequenced material: peripheral blood. All receptors come from a woman aged 18-29 years with acute or convalescent COVID-19. Both conserved end residues are part of each CDR3. D genes are given only for firm matches. Expanded clones are given a class, and other clones once, few, many or no size at all.

>TRBV5-4|TRBJ2-1|-|TRBD1
TGTGCCAGCAGCTTGGGACAGGGGGCTGGGTATGAGCAGTTCTTC
CASSLGQGAGYEQFF
>TRBV19|TRBJ1-5|-|TRBD1
TGTGCCAGTAGTATATGGGGACAGGGGCGCAATCAGCCCCAGCATTTT
CASSIWGQGRNQPQHF
>TRBV28|TRBJ1-2|-|-
TGTGCCAGCAGTTTAGGGGTGTGGGGAGGCTACGGCTACACCTTC
CASSLGVWGGYGYTF
>TRBV5-1|TRBJ1-2|few|-
TGCGCCAGCAGCTTGGGGGAGGCAGGAGGAGGCTACACCTTC
CASSLGEAGGGYTF
>TRBV28|TRBJ1-1|-|-
TGTGCCAGCAGTCTCCCCTTGAACACTGAAGCTTTCTTT
CASSLPLNTEAFF
>TRBV7-2|TRBJ1-2|few|TRBD1
TGTGCCAGCAGCTCTCGGACAGGTCATGGCTACACCTTC
CASSSRTGHGYTF
>TRBV30|TRBJ1-4|-|-
TGTGCCTGGAGTGCTGCAACTAATGAAAAACTGTTTTTT
CAWSAATNEKLFF
>TRBV18|TRBJ2-1|once|TRBD2
TGTGCCAGCTCACCCGGGACTACCTATGAGCAGTTCTTC
CASSPGTTYEQFF
>TRBV29-1|TRBJ1-4|few|TRBD1
TGCAGCGGACGCAGGGGGGAGGAAAAACTGTTTTTT
CSGRRGEEKLFF
>TRBV6-5|TRBJ2-7|-|-
TGTGCCAGCAGCCCCGGGTCCCTCCTGACCGAGCAGTACTTC
CASSPGSLLTEQYF
>TRBV5-1|TRBJ2-5|-|TRBD2
TGCGCCAGCAGCACGCCTTCGGCGGGAGGAGGTGAGACCCAGTACTTC
CASSTPSAGGGETQYF
>TRBV28|TRBJ2-7|-|-
TGTGCCAGCAGTTTATCCTCTGCGGCAGGTTCGCTAGCTGGGCAGTACTTC
CASSLSSAAGSLAGQYF
>TRBV6-2/TRBV6-3|TRBJ1-1|-|-
TGTGCCAGCAGTATAGACAGCATGAACACTGAAGCTTTCTTT
CASSIDSMNTEAFF
>TRBV19|TRBJ2-7|-|TRBD1
TGTGCCAGTAGACGGGGACAGGGGGCCCACGAGCAGTACTTC
CASRRGQGAHEQYF
>TRBV29-1|TRBJ2-2|-|TRBD2
TGCAGCGTTGGGGCTAGCGGGGGAGAGGGCACCGGGGAGCTGTTTTTT
CSVGASGGEGTGELFF
>TRBV6-2/TRBV6-3|TRBJ2-6|few|-
TGTGCCAGCAGCGGACGACAGAACCAGTACTCTGGGGCCAACGTCCTGACTTTC
CASSGRQNQYSGANVLTF
>TRBV19|TRBJ1-4|-|TRBD1
TGTGCCAGTAGTACACAGGGGGCAGGAAAACTGTTTTTT
CASSTQGAGKLFF
>TRBV5-5|TRBJ2-7|few|-
TGTGCCAGCAGCTTGTTAACTATAATTAACGAGCAGTACTTC
CASSLLTIINEQYF
>TRBV9|TRBJ1-3|-|TRBD1
TGTGCCAGCAGCGTCGCGATGAAGGGGGCTTCTGGAAACACCATATATTTT
CASSVAMKGASGNTIYF
>TRBV19|TRBJ1-1|-|-
TGTGCCAGTGGGGTGGGGGCGCGTAAGTTACGTACTGAAGCTTTCTTT
CASGVGARKLRTEAFF
>TRBV6-5|TRBJ2-3|-|TRBD1
TGTGCCAGCAAAGGTGGGACAGCCACAGATACGCAGTATTTT
CASKGGTATDTQYF
>TRBV7-8|TRBJ2-7|once|-
TGTGCCAGCAGCCCCTACCGGGACAAGACCTACGAGCAGTACTTC
CASSPYRDKTYEQYF
>TRBV28|TRBJ1-2|-|-
TGTGCCAGCACTAAATCCCCCAGGGGCGTCTTCTATGGCTACACCTTC
CASTKSPRGVFYGYTF
>TRBV6-5|TRBJ2-2|-|TRBD2
TGTGCCAGCAGCCCGACTAGCGGACACACCGGGGAGCTGTTTTTT
CASSPTSGHTGELFF
>TRBV6-6|TRBJ1-2|-|-
TGTGCCAGCAGCTTCGGGGTATTAGGGAACTATGGCTACACCTTC
CASSFGVLGNYGYTF
>TRBV27|TRBJ2-1|-|-
TGTGCCAGCAGTCTAGACTATTACAATGAGCAGTTCTTC
CASSLDYYNEQFF
>TRBV11-2|TRBJ2-3|-|TRBD1
TGTGCCAGCAGCCCCCGGACAGGGAGCCACACAGATACGCAGTATTTT
CASSPRTGSHTDTQYF
>TRBV6-2/TRBV6-3|TRBJ2-5|-|-
TGTGCCAGCAGCCCTATGGAGGTAGAGACCCAGTACTTC
CASSPMEVETQYF
>TRBV27|TRBJ1-2|once|TRBD1
TGTGCCAGCAGTGGACAGGGGTGGGGCTACACCTTC
CASSGQGWGYTF
>TRBV5-1|TRBJ2-2|-|-
TGCGCCAGCAGCCCACTGACTTATACCGGGGAGCTGTTTTTT
CASSPLTYTGELFF
>TRBV3-1/TRBV3-2|TRBJ1-6|-|-
TGTGCCAGCAGATACATAGGACAGACAAATTCACCCCTCCACTTT
CASRYIGQTNSPLHF
>TRBV7-9|TRBJ1-3|-|-
TGTGCCAGCAGCTGGGTGGGGGCGGCTGGAAACACCATATATTTT
CASSWVGAAGNTIYF
>TRBV7-2|TRBJ2-2|-|-
TGTGCCAGCAGCTTAAGGGGGACCAACACCGGGGAGCTGTTTTTT
CASSLRGTNTGELFF
>TRBV30|TRBJ2-2|-|TRBD1
TGTGCCTGGGTAAAGACAGGGAGCGACACCGGGGAGCTGTTTTTT
CAWVKTGSDTGELFF
>TRBV7-8|TRBJ2-1|once|TRBD2
TGTGCCAGCAGCTTAGTGGCGGGAGATTGGAATGAGCAGTTCTTC
CASSLVAGDWNEQFF
>TRBV7-2|TRBJ1-1|-|-
TGTGCCAGCAGCTTAACCCTGGGGACTGAAACTTTCTTT
CASSLTLGTETFF
>TRBV7-6|TRBJ2-2|-|-
TGTGCCAGCAGCTTAACCCGACAGAACACCGGGGAGCTGTTTTTT
CASSLTRQNTGELFF
>TRBV12-3/TRBV12-4|TRBJ1-6|-|-
TGTGCCAGCAGACCCGACAGTTATTCACCCCTCCACTTT
CASRPDSYSPLHF
>TRBV12-3/TRBV12-4|TRBJ2-1|many|-
TGTGCCAGCAGTTTTCGCGACAATGAGCAGTTCTTC
CASSFRDNEQFF
>TRBV21-1|TRBJ2-3|-|-
TGTGCCAGCAGCAAAGGACTAGCGGCTCCAGATACGCAGTATTTT
CASSKGLAAPDTQYF
>TRBV2|TRBJ2-7|-|TRBD1
TGTGCCAGCACCGGGACAGGCTTGTCCTACGAGCAGTACTTC
CASTGTGLSYEQYF
>TRBV7-2|TRBJ2-5|-|TRBD1
TGTGCCAGCAGCGTTCCCGGGACAGGGGGGGAGACCCAGTACTTC
CASSVPGTGGETQYF
>TRBV27|TRBJ2-7|-|TRBD2
TGTGCCAGCAGTTTTGACGGACTAGCGGGAGACGAGCAGTACTTC
CASSFDGLAGDEQYF
>TRBV27|TRBJ2-1|once|-
TGTGCCAGCTCCTTAGGGGGAGGGCCTTGGTCCTACAATGAGCAGTTCTTC
CASSLGGGPWSYNEQFF
>TRBV28|TRBJ2-7|-|TRBD1
TGTGCCAGCAGTTTAGGGACAGGGAGCTCCTACGAGCAGTACTTC
CASSLGTGSSYEQYF
>TRBV30|TRBJ2-3|-|-
TGTGCCTGGAGTGCTAAAGATACGCAGTATTTT
CAWSAKDTQYF
>TRBV6-5|TRBJ2-3|-|TRBD2
TGTGCCAGCAGTTACGGGACTAGCGGGATTCCGGATACGCAGTATTTT
CASSYGTSGIPDTQYF
>TRBV18|TRBJ2-3|few|TRBD2
TGTGCCAGCTCACCACCGGCGGGAGCAGGCACAGATACGCAGTATTTT
CASSPPAGAGTDTQYF
>TRBV11-3|TRBJ2-1|-|TRBD2
TGTGCCAGCAGCCCAGACCCTAGCGGGAGCTCCTACAATGAGCAGTTCTTC
CASSPDPSGSSYNEQFF
>TRBV7-8|TRBJ2-1|-|TRBD2
TGTGCCAGCAGCTTAGGGGCGCGAGCGGGAGGGCGAGATATCTACAATGAGCAGTTCTTC
CASSLGARAGGRDIYNEQFF
>TRBV6-4|TRBJ2-3|-|-
TGTGCCAGCAGGCGGGATTCTACAGATACGCAGTATTTT
CASRRDSTDTQYF
>TRBV19|TRBJ2-3|-|-
TGTGCCAGTAGTATAGATCGTGCGGGATTGATAACAGATACGCAGTATTTT
CASSIDRAGLITDTQYF
>TRBV5-5|TRBJ2-5|-|-
TGTGCCAGCAGCAGACAGTTGGAGACCCAGTACTTC
CASSRQLETQYF
>TRBV5-6|TRBJ1-1|-|-
TGTGCCAGCAGCTTGACGTTGCAGATTGAAGCTTTCTTT
CASSLTLQIEAFF
>TRBV4-3|TRBJ1-2|-|TRBD1
TGCGCCAGCAGCCAACTCGGGGACAGGGGCTTCTATGGCTACACCTTC
CASSQLGDRGFYGYTF